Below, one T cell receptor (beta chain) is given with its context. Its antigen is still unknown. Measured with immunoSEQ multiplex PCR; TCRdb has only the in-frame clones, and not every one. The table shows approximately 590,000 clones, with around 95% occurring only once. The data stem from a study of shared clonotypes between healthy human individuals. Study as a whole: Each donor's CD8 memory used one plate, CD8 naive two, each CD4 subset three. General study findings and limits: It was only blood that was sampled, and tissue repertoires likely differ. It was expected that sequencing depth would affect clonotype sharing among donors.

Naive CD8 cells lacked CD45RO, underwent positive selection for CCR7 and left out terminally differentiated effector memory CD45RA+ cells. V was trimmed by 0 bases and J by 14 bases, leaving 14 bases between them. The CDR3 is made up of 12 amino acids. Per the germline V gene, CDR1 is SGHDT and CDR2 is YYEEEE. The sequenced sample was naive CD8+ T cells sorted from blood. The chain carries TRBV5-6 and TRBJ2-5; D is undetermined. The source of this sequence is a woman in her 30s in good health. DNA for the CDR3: TGTGCCAGCAGCTTGGCCCGAAGTCAGGCTTACTTC. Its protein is CASSLARSQAYF.